The entry below describes one TCR beta chain. This sample stems from a study of blood T cell repertoires in COVID-19. Study at large: The origin of the acute and convalescent COVID-19 samples was the United States, Italy and Spain. T cells, B-cell-depleted T cells, or PBMCs provided the cDNA or gDNA that served as material.

The length of the CDR3 is 15 residues. Unmatched junction bases numbered 6, after V lost 4 bases and J lost 1 base. Germline V gives CDR1 KGHSH, CDR2 LQKENI. In the original processing: The authors estimated nucleated cell counts from reference gene primer amplification. Method: immunoSEQ multiplex PCR; TCRdb's copy keeps in-frame clones and lacks some. That table supplies the V and J calls and clone size; D and trimming were determined from the DNA. The table includes approximately 160,000 clones, approximately 85% detected once. The origin of this receptor is a middle-aged man who had recovered from COVID-19. The chain has TRBV18 and TRBJ2-7; 8 bases fit TRBD1. Sequenced material: peripheral blood. This CDR3 reads CASSRRGRGSYEQYF. CDR3 DNA sequence: TGTGCCAGCTCACGCAGGGGGCGCGGGTCCTACGAGCAGTACTTC.